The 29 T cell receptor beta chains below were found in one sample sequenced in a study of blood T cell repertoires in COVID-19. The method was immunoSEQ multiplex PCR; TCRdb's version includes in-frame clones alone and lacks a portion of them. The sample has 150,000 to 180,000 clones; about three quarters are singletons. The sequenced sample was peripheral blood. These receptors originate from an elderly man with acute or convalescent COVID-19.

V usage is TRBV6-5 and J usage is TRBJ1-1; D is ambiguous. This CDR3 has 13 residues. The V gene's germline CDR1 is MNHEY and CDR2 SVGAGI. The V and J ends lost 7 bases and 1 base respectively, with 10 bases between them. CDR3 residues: CASTPVKNTEAFF. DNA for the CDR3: TGTGCCAGCACCCCGGTCAAGAACACTGAAGCTTTCTTT.

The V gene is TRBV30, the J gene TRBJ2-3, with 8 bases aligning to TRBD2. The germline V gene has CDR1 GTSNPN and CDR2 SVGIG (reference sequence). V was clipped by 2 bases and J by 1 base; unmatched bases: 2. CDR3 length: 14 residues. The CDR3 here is CAWSSAGGTDTQYF. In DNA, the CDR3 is TGTGCCTGGAGTTCAGCGGGGGGCACAGATACGCAGTATTTT.

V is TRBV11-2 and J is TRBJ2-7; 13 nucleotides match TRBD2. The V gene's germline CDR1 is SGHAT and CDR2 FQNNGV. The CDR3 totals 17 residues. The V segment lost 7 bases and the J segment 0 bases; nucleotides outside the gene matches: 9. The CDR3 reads CASTPTSGGAVSYEQYF. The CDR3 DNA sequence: TGTGCCAGCACCCCAACTAGCGGGGGGGCCGTCTCCTACGAGCAGTACTTC.

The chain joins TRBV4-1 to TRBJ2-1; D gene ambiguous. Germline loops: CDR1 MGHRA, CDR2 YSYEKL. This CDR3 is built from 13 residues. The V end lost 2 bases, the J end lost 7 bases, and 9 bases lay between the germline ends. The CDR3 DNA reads TGCGCCAGCAGCCAACTAACAGTAAATGAGCAGTTCTTC. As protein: CASSQLTVNEQFF.

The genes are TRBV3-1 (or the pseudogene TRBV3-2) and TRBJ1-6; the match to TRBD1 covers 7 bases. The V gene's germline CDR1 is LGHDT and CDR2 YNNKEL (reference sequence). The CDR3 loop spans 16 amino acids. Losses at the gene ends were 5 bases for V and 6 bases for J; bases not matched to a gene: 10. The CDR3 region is CASSFDRELGNSPLHF. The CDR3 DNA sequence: TGTGCCAGCAGCTTTGACAGGGAACTGGGTAATTCACCCCTCCACTTT.

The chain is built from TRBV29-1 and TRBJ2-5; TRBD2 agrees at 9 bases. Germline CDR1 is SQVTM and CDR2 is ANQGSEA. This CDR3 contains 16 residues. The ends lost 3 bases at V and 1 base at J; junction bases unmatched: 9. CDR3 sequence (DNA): TGCAGCGTTGAGGGCGGGGGGGCCTTTCCCCAAGAGACCCAGTACTTC. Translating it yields CSVEGGGAFPQETQYF.

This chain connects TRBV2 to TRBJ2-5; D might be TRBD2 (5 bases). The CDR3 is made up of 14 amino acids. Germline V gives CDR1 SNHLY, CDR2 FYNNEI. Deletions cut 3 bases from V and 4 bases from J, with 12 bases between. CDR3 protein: CASSEVRETETQYF. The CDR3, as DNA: TGTGCCAGCAGTGAGGTCCGGGAAACAGAGACCCAGTACTTC.

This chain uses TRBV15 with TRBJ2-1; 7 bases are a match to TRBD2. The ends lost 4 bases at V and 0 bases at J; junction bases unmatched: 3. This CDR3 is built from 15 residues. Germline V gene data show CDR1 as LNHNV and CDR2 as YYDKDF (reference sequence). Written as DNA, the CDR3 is TGTGCCACCAGCAAGGGCGGGAGCTCCTACAATGAGCAGTTCTTC. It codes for CATSKGGSSYNEQFF. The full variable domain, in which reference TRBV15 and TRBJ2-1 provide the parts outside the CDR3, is DAMVIQNPRYQVTQFGKPVTLSCSQTLNHNVMYWYQQKSSQAPKLLFHYYDKDFNNEADTPDNFQSRRPNTSFCFLDIRSPGLGDTAMYLCATSKGGSSYNEQFFGPGTRLTVL.

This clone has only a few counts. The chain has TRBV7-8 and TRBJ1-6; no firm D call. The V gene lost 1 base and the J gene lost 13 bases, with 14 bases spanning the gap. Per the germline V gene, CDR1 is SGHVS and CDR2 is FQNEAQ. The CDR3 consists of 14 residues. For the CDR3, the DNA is TGTGCCAGCAGCTTAGAAACAGTCGGAAGCCCCCTCCACTTT. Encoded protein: CASSLETVGSPLHF.

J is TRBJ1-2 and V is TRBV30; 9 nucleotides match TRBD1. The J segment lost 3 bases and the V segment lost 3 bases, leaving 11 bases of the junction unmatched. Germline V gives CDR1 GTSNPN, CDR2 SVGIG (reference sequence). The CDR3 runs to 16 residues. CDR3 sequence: CAWRDSGTGIDYGYTF. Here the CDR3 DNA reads TGTGCCTGGAGAGACTCCGGGACAGGGATCGACTATGGCTACACCTTC.

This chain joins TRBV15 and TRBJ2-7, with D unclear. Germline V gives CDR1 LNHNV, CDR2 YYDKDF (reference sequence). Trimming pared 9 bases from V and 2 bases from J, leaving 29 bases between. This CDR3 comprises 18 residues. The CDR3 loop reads CATQPPSLEASPTYEQYV. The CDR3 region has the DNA TGTGCCACTCAACCACCCTCCCTCGAGGCCAGTCCCACCTACGAGCAGTACGTC.

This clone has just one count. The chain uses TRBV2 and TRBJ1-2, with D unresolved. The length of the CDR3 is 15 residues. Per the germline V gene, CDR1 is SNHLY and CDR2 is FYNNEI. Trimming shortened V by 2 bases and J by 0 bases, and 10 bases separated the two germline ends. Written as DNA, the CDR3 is TGTGCCAGCAGTGAATTGGCAACCCCTAACTATGGCTACACCTTC. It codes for CASSELATPNYGYTF.

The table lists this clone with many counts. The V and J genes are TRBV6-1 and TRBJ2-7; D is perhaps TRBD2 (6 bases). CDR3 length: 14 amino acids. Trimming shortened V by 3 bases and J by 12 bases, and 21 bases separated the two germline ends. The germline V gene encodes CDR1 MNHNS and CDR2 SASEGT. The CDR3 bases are TGTGCCAGCAGTGATATGGAGGGAATTACGCAGCCGTACGTC. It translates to CASSDMEGITQPYV.

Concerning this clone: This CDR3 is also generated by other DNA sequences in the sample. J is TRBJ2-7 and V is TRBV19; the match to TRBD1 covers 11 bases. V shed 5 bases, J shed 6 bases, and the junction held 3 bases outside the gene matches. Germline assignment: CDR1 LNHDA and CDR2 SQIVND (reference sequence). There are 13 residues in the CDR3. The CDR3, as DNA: TGTGCCAGTAGTCTTGGGACAGGGGGCGAGCAGTACGTC. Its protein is CASSLGTGGEQYV.

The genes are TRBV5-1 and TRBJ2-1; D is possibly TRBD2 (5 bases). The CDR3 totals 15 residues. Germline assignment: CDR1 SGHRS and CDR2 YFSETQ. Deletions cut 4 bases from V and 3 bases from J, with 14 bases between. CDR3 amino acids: CASSLEDGNYNEQFF. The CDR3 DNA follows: TGCGCCAGCAGCCTAGAGGACGGGAACTACAATGAGCAGTTCTTC.

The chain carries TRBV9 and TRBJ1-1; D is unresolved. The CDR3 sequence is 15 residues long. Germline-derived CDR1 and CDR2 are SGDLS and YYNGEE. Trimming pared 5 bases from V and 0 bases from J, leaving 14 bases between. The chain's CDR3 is CASREGSGLNTEAFF. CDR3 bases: TGTGCCAGCAGGGAAGGGAGCGGCCTGAACACTGAAGCTTTCTTT.

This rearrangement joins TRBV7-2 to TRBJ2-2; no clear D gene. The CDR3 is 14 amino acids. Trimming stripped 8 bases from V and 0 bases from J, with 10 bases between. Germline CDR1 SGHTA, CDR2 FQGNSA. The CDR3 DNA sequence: TGTGCCAGCCAGGCTTCGGCGAACACCGGGGAGCTGTTTTTT. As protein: CASQASANTGELFF.

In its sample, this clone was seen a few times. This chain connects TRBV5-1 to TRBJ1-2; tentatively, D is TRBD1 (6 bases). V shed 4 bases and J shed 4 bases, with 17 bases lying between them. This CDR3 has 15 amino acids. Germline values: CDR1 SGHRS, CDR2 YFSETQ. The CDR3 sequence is CASSPRTDIAYGYTF. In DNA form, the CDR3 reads TGCGCCAGCAGCCCACGGACAGATATAGCCTATGGCTACACCTTC.

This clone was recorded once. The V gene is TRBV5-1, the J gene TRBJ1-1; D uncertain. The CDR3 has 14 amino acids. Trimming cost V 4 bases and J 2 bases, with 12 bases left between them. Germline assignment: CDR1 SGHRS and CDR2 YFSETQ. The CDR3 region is CASSPSASNTEAFF. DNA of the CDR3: TGCGCCAGCAGCCCTAGTGCCAGTAACACTGAAGCTTTCTTT.

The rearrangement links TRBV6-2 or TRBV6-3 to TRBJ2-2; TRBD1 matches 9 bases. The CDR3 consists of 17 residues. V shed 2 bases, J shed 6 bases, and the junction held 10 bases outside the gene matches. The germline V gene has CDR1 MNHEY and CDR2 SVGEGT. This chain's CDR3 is CASSYPPGQGKSGELFF. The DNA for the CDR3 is TGTGCCAGCAGTTACCCCCCGGGACAGGGTAAATCCGGGGAGCTGTTTTTT.

The CDR3 coding sequence is TGTGCCAGCAGCCCCGGCCAAAAGGGGACTGAAGCTTTCTTT. Translated, it gives CASSPGQKGTEAFF. The chain links TRBV5-5 to TRBJ1-1, with D possibly being TRBD1 (5 bases). This CDR3 has 14 residues. Trimming left V 4 bases short and J 5 bases short, with 15 bases between. The germline CDR1 and CDR2 sequences are SGHKS and YYEKEE (reference sequence).

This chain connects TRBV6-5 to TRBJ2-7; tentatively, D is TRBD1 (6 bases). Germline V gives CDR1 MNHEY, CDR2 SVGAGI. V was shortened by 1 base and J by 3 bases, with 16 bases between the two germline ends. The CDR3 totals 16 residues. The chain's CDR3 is CASSYYPGADYYEQYF. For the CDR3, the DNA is TGTGCCAGCAGTTACTACCCAGGGGCTGACTACTACGAGCAGTACTTC.

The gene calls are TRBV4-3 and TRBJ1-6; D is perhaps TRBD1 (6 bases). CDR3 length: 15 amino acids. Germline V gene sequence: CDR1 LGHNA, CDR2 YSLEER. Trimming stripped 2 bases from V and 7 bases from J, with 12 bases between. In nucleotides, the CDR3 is TGCGCCAGCAGCCAAAAACAGGGTCTCAATTCACCCCTCCACTTT. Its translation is CASSQKQGLNSPLHF.

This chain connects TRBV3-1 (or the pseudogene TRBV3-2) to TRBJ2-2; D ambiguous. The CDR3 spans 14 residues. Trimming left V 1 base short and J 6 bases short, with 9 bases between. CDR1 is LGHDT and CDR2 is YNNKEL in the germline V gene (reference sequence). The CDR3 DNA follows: TGTGCCAGCAGCCAAGCGAGTTTCGCCGGGGAGCTGTTTTTT. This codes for CASSQASFAGELFF.

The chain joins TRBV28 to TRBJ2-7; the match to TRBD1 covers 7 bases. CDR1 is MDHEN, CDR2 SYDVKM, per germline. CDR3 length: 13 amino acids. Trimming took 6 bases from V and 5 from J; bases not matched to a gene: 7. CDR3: CASSHNRGDEQYV. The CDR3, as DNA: TGTGCCAGCAGCCATAACAGGGGAGACGAGCAGTACGTC.

CDR3 loop: CASSARTGGYAFF. CDR3 sequence (DNA): TGTGCCAGCAGCGCCCGGACAGGGGGCTATGCTTTCTTT. This chain uses TRBV9 with TRBJ1-1; TRBD1 matches 11 bases. J gave up 11 bases and V 3 bases, and 6 bases lay outside the gene matches. Per the germline V gene, CDR1 is SGDLS and CDR2 is YYNGEE. This CDR3 is built from 13 residues.

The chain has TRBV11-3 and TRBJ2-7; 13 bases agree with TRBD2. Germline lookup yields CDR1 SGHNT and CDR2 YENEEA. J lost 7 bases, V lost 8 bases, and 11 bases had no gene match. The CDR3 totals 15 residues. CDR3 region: CASGKGTSGVQEQYF. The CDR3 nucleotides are TGTGCCAGCGGAAAGGGGACTAGCGGGGTTCAAGAGCAGTACTTC.

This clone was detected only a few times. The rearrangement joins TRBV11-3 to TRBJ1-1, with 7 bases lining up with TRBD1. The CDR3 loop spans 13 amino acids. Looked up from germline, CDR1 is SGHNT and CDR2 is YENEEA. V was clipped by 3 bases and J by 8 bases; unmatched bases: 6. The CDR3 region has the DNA TGTGCCAGCAGCTTCACGGGGGACAGCGAAGCTTTCTTT. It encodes CASSFTGDSEAFF. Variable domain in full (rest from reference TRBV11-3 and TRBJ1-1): EAGVVQSPRYKIIEKKQPVAFWCNPISGHNTLYWYLQNLGQGPELLIRYENEEAVDDSQLPKDRFSAERLKGVDSTLKIQPAELGDSAVYLCASSFTGDSEAFFGQGTRLTVV.

The CDR3 nucleotides are TGTGCTAGTGGACTAGGGGCAGGGGGGATGGATACGCAGTATTTT. The encoded protein is CASGLGAGGMDTQYF. This sequence joins TRBV12-5 and TRBJ2-3, with a weak D call TRBD1 (7 bases). Looked up from germline, CDR1 is LGHNT and CDR2 is FRNRAP. Deletions cut 6 bases from V and 6 bases from J, with 19 bases between. The CDR3 covers 15 residues.